This is a list of T cell receptor beta chains from one sample in a study of blood T cell repertoires in COVID-19. Measured with immunoSEQ multiplex PCR; TCRdb has only the in-frame clones, and not every one. The sample records about 200,000 clones, around 80% being singletons. Sequenced: PBMCs or T cells enriched from blood (not recorded which). Receptor source: a woman in her 50s with acute COVID-19. CDR3s include the opening cysteine and the closing phenylalanine or tryptophan. D genes are given only for firm matches. Expanded clones get a size class; other rows say once, few or many, or leave the size out.

d_call	clone_size	v_call	cdr3_length	j_call	cdr3_nt	cdr3_aa
-	few	TRBV18	13	TRBJ1-4	TGTGCCAGCCAAACCCCGGGGACAGAAAAACTGTTTTTT	CASQTPGTEKLFF
TRBD1	-	TRBV11-1	15	TRBJ2-3	TGTGCCAGCAGCTCCCGGACAGGCCTCACAGATACGCAGTATTTT	CASSSRTGLTDTQYF
-	-	TRBV24-1	15	TRBJ2-3	TGTGCCACCAGTGGGAACAGGGTAGTCACAGATACGCAGTATTTT	CATSGNRVVTDTQYF
-	-	TRBV7-9	15	TRBJ1-1	TGTGCCAGCTTCCCCCGGGGGGCGAGGAACACTGAAGCTTTCTTT	CASFPRGARNTEAFF
TRBD2	-	TRBV28	15	TRBJ2-1	TGTGCCAGCAGTTTATCCCCTAGCGGGTACAATGAGCAGTTCTTC	CASSLSPSGYNEQFF
-	-	TRBV5-6	16	TRBJ1-1	TGTGCCAGCAGCCCAACCGGGACACTTCCCAACACTGAAGCTTTCTTT	CASSPTGTLPNTEAFF
-	-	TRBV30	14	TRBJ1-5	TGTGCCTGGAGTATAGCTTATAGCAATCAGCCCCAGCATTTT	CAWSIAYSNQPQHF
-	-	TRBV30	14	TRBJ1-5	TGTGCCTGGAGTGTGGGAGGGATGGACCAGCCCCAGCATTTT	CAWSVGGMDQPQHF
TRBD2	-	TRBV18	19	TRBJ2-3	TGTGCCAGCTCACCACCGGACGTGGGACTAGCGGGGGCCGCTCATACGCAGTATTTT	CASSPPDVGLAGAAHTQYF
-	-	TRBV28	14	TRBJ1-1	TGTGCCAGCACCTCCCATGGAGGGAACACTGAAGCTTTCTTT	CASTSHGGNTEAFF
TRBD1	-	TRBV2	15	TRBJ1-5	TGTGCCAGCAGTCAGGACAGGGGGCTAGGACAGCCCCAGCATTTT	CASSQDRGLGQPQHF
TRBD1	-	TRBV5-6	13	TRBJ1-5	TGTGCCAGCAGCTTGGGGGACAGGGGACCCCAGCATTTT	CASSLGDRGPQHF
TRBD1	-	TRBV29-1	15	TRBJ2-1	TGCAGCGTCCCGAGGGGGCAAGTGTCCTACAATGAGCAGTTCTTC	CSVPRGQVSYNEQFF
TRBD1	-	TRBV19	13	TRBJ1-1	TGTGCCAGTAGGGACAGGGTAGGGACTGAAGCTTTCTTT	CASRDRVGTEAFF
TRBD1	-	TRBV7-2	15	TRBJ1-2	TGTGCCAGCAGCTTGGGACAGGGAACCACCTATGGCTACACCTTC	CASSLGQGTTYGYTF
TRBD1	-	TRBV28	15	TRBJ2-2	TGTGCCAGCAGTTTATTGGGACAGGGGACCGGGGAGCTGTTTTTT	CASSLLGQGTGELFF
TRBD1	once	TRBV3-1/TRBV3-2	16	TRBJ1-4	TGTGCCAGCAGCCTAATGGGACAGGGACTTAATGAAAAACTGTTTTTT	CASSLMGQGLNEKLFF
TRBD1	-	TRBV7-9	14	TRBJ1-4	TGTGCCAGCGGGAATGGAGGGGGCAACGAAAAACTGTTTTTT	CASGNGGGNEKLFF
-	-	TRBV28	13	TRBJ2-5	TGTGCCTGGGGGGGGGCCCTCCAAGAGACCCAGTACTTC	CAWGGALQETQYF
TRBD1	-	TRBV7-8	14	TRBJ1-5	TGTGCCAGCAGCCTGGACAGGGTGTTTCAGCCCCAGCATTTT	CASSLDRVFQPQHF
-	-	TRBV6-5	12	TRBJ1-1	TGTGCCAGCAGTTACGGAGGGACTGAAGCTTTCTTT	CASSYGGTEAFF
TRBD1	few	TRBV3-1/TRBV3-2	16	TRBJ1-2	TGTGCCAGCAGTCATACCGGGACAGGGAGAAACTATGGCTACACCTTC	CASSHTGTGRNYGYTF
-	few	TRBV25-1	17	TRBJ1-4	TGTGCCAGCAGTGACGGATGGGGGACTACAACTAATGAAAAACTGTTTTTT	CASSDGWGTTTNEKLFF
TRBD1	-	TRBV4-3	15	TRBJ1-6	TGCGCCAGCAGCCAGGAAGGACAGGGAGTATCACCCCTCCACTTT	CASSQEGQGVSPLHF
-	-	TRBV19	15	TRBJ2-3	TGTGCCAGTAGTGACCGGGACTCTTCCACAGATACGCAGTATTTT	CASSDRDSSTDTQYF
-	-	TRBV5-6	14	TRBJ2-1	TGTGCCAGCAGCTCACAGGGTGGGCGGGATGAGCAGTTCTTC	CASSSQGGRDEQFF
TRBD2	-	TRBV28	17	TRBJ2-3	TGTGCCAGCAGTCCCCTGACTAGCGGGGGGGCGGGAGATACGCAGTATTTT	CASSPLTSGGAGDTQYF
TRBD1	-	TRBV6-2/TRBV6-3	15	TRBJ1-5	TGTGCCAGCAGCCGCAGGGGGACAGTGCTTCAGCCCCAGCATTTT	CASSRRGTVLQPQHF
-	-	TRBV28	16	TRBJ1-5	TGTGCCAGCAGAATAGAACAGCAACATAGCAATCAGCCCCAGCATTTT	CASRIEQQHSNQPQHF
TRBD1	-	TRBV4-3	17	TRBJ1-2	TGCGCCAGCAGCGGACAACAGGGGGCTCGGGGTAACTATGGCTACACCTTC	CASSGQQGARGNYGYTF
TRBD1	-	TRBV5-1	13	TRBJ1-1	TGCGCCAGCAGCTCGGGACAGGCCTACCGAGCTTTCTTT	CASSSGQAYRAFF
-	once	TRBV2	10	TRBJ1-2	TGTGCCAGCAGGTCTTATGGCTACACCTTC	CASRSYGYTF
TRBD1	-	TRBV12-3/TRBV12-4	13	TRBJ1-1	TGTGCCAGCAGGGACAGGGAAGACACTGAAGCTTTCTTT	CASRDREDTEAFF
-	-	TRBV5-1	14	TRBJ1-1	TGCGCCAGCAGCTCGGTGGGCCCGAACACTGAAGCTTTCTTT	CASSSVGPNTEAFF
-	-	TRBV1	16	TRBJ2-1	TGCACCAGCAGCCACCGGCTCGCGGGGGGGCCCGGTGAGCAGTTCTTC	CTSSHRLAGGPGEQFF
-	-	TRBV7-9	16	TRBJ1-4	TGTGCCAGCAGCTTAGGCTTCCGGGGTGGGGATGAAAAACTGTTTTTT	CASSLGFRGGDEKLFF
-	-	TRBV2	15	TRBJ2-2	TGTGCCAGCAATCTGAGACAGGCGAACACCGGGGAGCTGTTTTTT	CASNLRQANTGELFF
TRBD2	-	TRBV5-1	15	TRBJ2-3	TGCGCCAGCAGCCAAGGGGGGACTAGCGGGGATACGCAGTATTTT	CASSQGGTSGDTQYF
TRBD1	few	TRBV29-1	14	TRBJ1-2	TGCAGCGTCCAAGGGACAGGGGATCGGAATGGCTACACCTTC	CSVQGTGDRNGYTF
TRBD1	few	TRBV29-1	14	TRBJ1-3	TGCAGCGTGGAGACAGGGGGAGCCCGAAACACCATATATTTT	CSVETGGARNTIYF
TRBD1	-	TRBV18	14	TRBJ1-5	TGTGCCAGCTCACCGACAGGGGGGGATCAGCCCCAGCATTTT	CASSPTGGDQPQHF
TRBD1	once	TRBV30	14	TRBJ1-6	TGTGCCTGGAGCGTGGGACAGGATAATTCACCCCTCCACTTT	CAWSVGQDNSPLHF
-	once	TRBV28	18	TRBJ2-3	TGTGCCAGCAGTTTTGCTGACTCCTTTCAACGTGAGGGAGATACGCAGTATTTT	CASSFADSFQREGDTQYF
-	once	TRBV10-3	18	TRBJ1-5	TGTGCCATCAGTGAGGAGGGCCCCCAGAGCCAGAATCAGCAGCCCCAGCATTTT	CAISEEGPQSQNQQPQHF
TRBD1	-	TRBV10-1	15	TRBJ1-4	TGCGCCAGCAGTGAGTCCGGACAGGGAGGTGAAAAACTGTTTTTT	CASSESGQGGEKLFF
TRBD1	few	TRBV28	15	TRBJ1-1	TGTGCCAGCAGTCTCAACAGGGGAGGAACTAGGGTAGCTTTCTTT	CASSLNRGGTRVAFF
TRBD2	once	TRBV11-2	14	TRBJ2-5	TGTGCCAGCAGCCCGAGCGGGGGGGAGGCGACCCAGTACTTC	CASSPSGGEATQYF
-	-	TRBV5-1	15	TRBJ1-1	TGCGCCAGCAGCTTGGTTGGGACACAGAACACTGAAGCTTTCTTT	CASSLVGTQNTEAFF
-	-	TRBV28	10	TRBJ1-1	TGTGCCACCCACGGCACTGAAGCTTTCTTT	CATHGTEAFF
-	-	TRBV11-2	13	TRBJ1-4	TGTGCCAGCAGGGCCTGGTCTAATGAAAAACTGTTTTTT	CASRAWSNEKLFF